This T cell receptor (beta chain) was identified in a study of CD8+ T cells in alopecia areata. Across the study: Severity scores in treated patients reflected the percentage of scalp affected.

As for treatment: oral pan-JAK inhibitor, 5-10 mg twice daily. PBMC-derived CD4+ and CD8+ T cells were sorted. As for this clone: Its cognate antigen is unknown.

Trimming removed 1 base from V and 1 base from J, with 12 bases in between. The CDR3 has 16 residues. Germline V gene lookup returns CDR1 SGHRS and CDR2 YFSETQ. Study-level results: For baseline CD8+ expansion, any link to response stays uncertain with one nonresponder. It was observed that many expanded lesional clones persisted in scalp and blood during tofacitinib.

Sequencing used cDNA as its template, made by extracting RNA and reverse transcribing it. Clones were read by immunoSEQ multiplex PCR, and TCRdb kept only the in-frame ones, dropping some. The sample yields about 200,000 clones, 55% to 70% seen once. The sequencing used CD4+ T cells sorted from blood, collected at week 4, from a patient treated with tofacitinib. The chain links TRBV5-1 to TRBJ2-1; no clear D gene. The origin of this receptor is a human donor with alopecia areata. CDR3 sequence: CASSLSELGSYNEQFF. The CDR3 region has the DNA TGCGCCAGCAGCTTGAGTGAACTGGGGTCCTACAATGAGCAGTTCTTC.